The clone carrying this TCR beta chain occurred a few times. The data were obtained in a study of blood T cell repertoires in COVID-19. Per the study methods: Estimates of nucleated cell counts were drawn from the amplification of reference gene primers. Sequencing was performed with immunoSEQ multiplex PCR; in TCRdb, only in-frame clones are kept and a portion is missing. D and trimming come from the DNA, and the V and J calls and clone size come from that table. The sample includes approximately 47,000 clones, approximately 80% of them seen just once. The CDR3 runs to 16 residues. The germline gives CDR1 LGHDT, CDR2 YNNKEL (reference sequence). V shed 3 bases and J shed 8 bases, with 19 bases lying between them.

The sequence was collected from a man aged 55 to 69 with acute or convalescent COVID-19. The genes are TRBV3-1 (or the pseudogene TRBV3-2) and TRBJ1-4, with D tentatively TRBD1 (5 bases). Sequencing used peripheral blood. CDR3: CASSQPIGGGREKLFF. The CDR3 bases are TGTGCCAGCAGCCAGCCTATCGGGGGTGGCCGGGAAAAACTGTTTTTT.